This is a list of T cell receptor beta chains from one sample in a study of blood T cell repertoires in COVID-19. Data came from immunoSEQ multiplex PCR; TCRdb stores just in-frame clones and leaves some out. This table has 200,000 to 250,000 clones, about 91% appearing once. The sample was peripheral blood. Receptors were obtained from a man aged 30-40 years with acute or convalescent COVID-19. The CDR3 runs from the conserved cysteine through the conserved F or W. The D gene is left open where the match is weak. The size entry is marked missing in some rows and otherwise reads once, few, many or a size class.

TRBV7-3	TRBJ1-3	NA	NA	CASSPEKSGNTIYF	TGTGCCAGCAGCCCCGAGAAATCTGGAAACACCATATATTTT
TRBV27	TRBJ2-7	NA	NA	CASSLSGLSSYEQYF	TGTGCCAGCAGTTTAAGCGGATTGTCCTCCTACGAGCAGTACTTC
TRBV6-6	TRBJ2-3	TRBD2	NA	CASSSNRGGGTDTQYF	TGTGCCAGCAGTTCCAATCGGGGGGGCGGGACAGATACGCAGTATTTT
TRBV2	TRBJ1-2	NA	few	CASRADSSGFYTF	TGTGCCAGCAGAGCGGACTCAAGCGGGTTCTACACCTTC
TRBV6-5	TRBJ2-7	NA	NA	CASHDSFYEQYF	TGTGCCAGCCACGACAGTTTCTACGAGCAGTACTTC
TRBV10-3	TRBJ2-5	NA	NA	CAISESAETQYF	TGTGCCATCAGTGAGTCTGCGGAGACCCAGTACTTC
TRBV7-6	TRBJ2-6	NA	once	CASSLIKTGLLSGANVLTF	TGTGCCAGCAGCCTAATTAAAACAGGGCTGTTGTCTGGGGCCAACGTCCTGACTTTC
TRBV19	TRBJ1-1	NA	NA	CASSPITASTEAFF	TGTGCCAGTAGTCCCATCACCGCCAGCACTGAAGCTTTCTTT
TRBV6-5	TRBJ1-6	NA	NA	CASRLRGSALHF	TGTGCCAGCAGACTACGGGGGTCTGCCCTCCACTTT
TRBV4-1	TRBJ1-1	NA	NA	CASSPRYGQPNTEAFF	TGCGCCAGCAGCCCCCGATACGGACAGCCGAACACTGAAGCTTTCTTT
TRBV4-1	TRBJ2-1	NA	few	CASRVDRSSYNEQFF	TGCGCCAGCAGAGTTGACAGGAGCTCCTACAATGAGCAGTTCTTC
TRBV28	TRBJ2-7	NA	NA	CASNPTSPAEQYF	TGTGCCAGTAACCCGACTAGTCCGGCCGAGCAGTACTTC
TRBV25-1	TRBJ2-5	NA	NA	CASSSPPQGQETQYF	TGTGCCAGCAGTTCACCCCCGCAGGGCCAAGAGACCCAGTACTTC
TRBV27	TRBJ2-5	NA	NA	CASSLSMIGFGGRETQYF	TGTGCCAGCAGTTTATCGATGATCGGTTTCGGGGGGCGAGAGACCCAGTACTTC
TRBV5-1	TRBJ1-1	TRBD1	NA	CASSLGGVNTEAFF	TGCGCCAGCAGCTTAGGGGGCGTGAACACTGAAGCTTTCTTT
TRBV30	TRBJ1-2	NA	NA	CAWSVSVTGYGYTF	TGTGCCTGGAGTGTAAGTGTGACAGGCTATGGCTACACCTTC
TRBV7-8	TRBJ1-6	NA	NA	CASREDGNSPLHF	TGTGCCAGCAGGGAGGACGGGAATTCACCCCTCCACTTT
TRBV28	TRBJ1-2	TRBD1	NA	CASSLQNRGPDGYTF	TGTGCCAGCAGCCTCCAAAACAGGGGCCCTGATGGCTACACCTTC
TRBV29-1	TRBJ2-1	TRBD2	NA	CSVVLAARGHEQFF	TGCAGCGTTGTTCTAGCGGCCCGAGGCCATGAGCAGTTCTTC
TRBV27	TRBJ1-5	TRBD1	NA	CASSFGGGYSNQPQHF	TGTGCCAGCAGTTTTGGAGGGGGCTATAGCAATCAGCCCCAGCATTTT
TRBV6-4	TRBJ2-7	TRBD2	NA	CASPGLAGRMTYEQYF	TGTGCCAGCCCGGGACTAGCGGGGAGGATGACCTACGAGCAGTACTTC
TRBV5-4	TRBJ2-4	NA	NA	CASSLGTARNIQYF	TGTGCCAGCAGCTTGGGTACAGCAAGAAACATTCAGTACTTC
TRBV6-1	TRBJ1-2	TRBD1	NA	CASSDGGGGNGYTF	TGTGCCAGCAGTGATGGAGGGGGCGGAAATGGCTACACCTTC
TRBV30	TRBJ2-5	NA	once	CAWSLDLQETQYF	TGTGCCTGGAGTCTAGACCTCCAAGAGACCCAGTACTTC
TRBV27	TRBJ2-7	TRBD1	NA	CASSAWDSYYEQYF	TGTGCCAGCAGTGCCTGGGACAGTTACTACGAGCAGTACTTC
TRBV14	TRBJ1-6	NA	NA	CASSQDLNSPLHF	TGTGCCAGCAGCCAAGATCTCAATTCACCCCTCCACTTT
TRBV3-1/TRBV3-2	TRBJ1-2	NA	NA	CASSHLPGSYGYTF	TGTGCCAGCAGCCATCTACCAGGGTCCTATGGCTACACCTTC
TRBV6-5	TRBJ2-6	NA	NA	CASSYGHSSGANVLTF	TGTGCCAGCAGTTACGGACACTCCTCTGGGGCCAACGTCCTGACTTTC
TRBV5-8	TRBJ1-1	TRBD1	once	CASTYWTGGGFYDTEAFF	TGTGCCAGCACCTATTGGACAGGCGGTGGCTTCTACGACACTGAAGCTTTCTTT
TRBV20-1	TRBJ1-1	NA	NA	CSARATYEAFF	TGCAGTGCGCGGGCGACATATGAAGCTTTCTTT
TRBV11-2	TRBJ1-5	NA	NA	CASSLDPGSLGAQHF	TGTGCCAGCAGCTTAGATCCCGGCAGTTTGGGAGCCCAGCATTTT
TRBV7-2	TRBJ2-2	TRBD2	NA	CASTNREPGGTGELFF	TGTGCCAGCACCAATCGGGAGCCGGGGGGCACCGGGGAGCTGTTTTTT
TRBV9	TRBJ2-2	TRBD2	NA	CASSVGLAGDSTGELFF	TGTGCCAGCAGCGTCGGACTAGCGGGAGACTCCACCGGGGAGCTGTTTTTT
TRBV19	TRBJ2-7	NA	NA	CASSQGDHSYEQYF	TGTGCCAGTAGCCAGGGTGATCACTCCTACGAGCAGTACTTC
TRBV5-1	TRBJ1-1	NA	NA	CASSLEGENTEAFF	TGCGCCAGCAGCTTGGAGGGAGAGAACACTGAAGCTTTCTTT
TRBV2	TRBJ1-1	TRBD1	many	CASSQTVGTGEKAFF	TGTGCCAGCAGCCAGACAGTCGGGACAGGGGAAAAAGCTTTCTTT
TRBV9	TRBJ2-1	NA	NA	CASSVAGEQFF	TGTGCCAGCAGCGTAGCGGGTGAGCAGTTCTTC
TRBV2	TRBJ2-1	NA	NA	CARSRDSTLYNEQFF	TGTGCCAGGAGCCGGGACTCGACTTTATACAATGAGCAGTTCTTC
TRBV3-1/TRBV3-2	TRBJ2-2	TRBD2	NA	CASSQISGRAGELFF	TGTGCCAGCAGCCAAATTAGCGGGAGGGCCGGGGAGCTGTTTTTT
TRBV28	TRBJ1-2	NA	NA	CAINRLQGSDGYTF	TGTGCCATCAATCGATTACAGGGCTCAGATGGCTACACCTTC
TRBV27	TRBJ2-7	TRBD2	NA	CASSSSGGVLNYEQYF	TGTGCCAGCAGTTCTAGCGGGGGGGTTCTTAACTACGAGCAGTACTTC